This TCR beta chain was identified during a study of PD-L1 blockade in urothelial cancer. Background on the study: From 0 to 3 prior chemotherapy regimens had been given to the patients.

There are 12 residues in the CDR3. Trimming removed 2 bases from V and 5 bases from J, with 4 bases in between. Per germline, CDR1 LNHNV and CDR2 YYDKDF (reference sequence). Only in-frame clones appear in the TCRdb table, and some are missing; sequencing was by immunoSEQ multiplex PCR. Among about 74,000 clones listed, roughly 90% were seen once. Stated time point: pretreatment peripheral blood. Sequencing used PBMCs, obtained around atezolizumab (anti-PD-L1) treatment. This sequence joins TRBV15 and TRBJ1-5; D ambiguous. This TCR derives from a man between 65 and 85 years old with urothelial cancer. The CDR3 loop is CATSRSDQPQHF. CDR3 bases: TGTGCCACCAGCAGATCCGATCAGCCCCAGCATTTT.